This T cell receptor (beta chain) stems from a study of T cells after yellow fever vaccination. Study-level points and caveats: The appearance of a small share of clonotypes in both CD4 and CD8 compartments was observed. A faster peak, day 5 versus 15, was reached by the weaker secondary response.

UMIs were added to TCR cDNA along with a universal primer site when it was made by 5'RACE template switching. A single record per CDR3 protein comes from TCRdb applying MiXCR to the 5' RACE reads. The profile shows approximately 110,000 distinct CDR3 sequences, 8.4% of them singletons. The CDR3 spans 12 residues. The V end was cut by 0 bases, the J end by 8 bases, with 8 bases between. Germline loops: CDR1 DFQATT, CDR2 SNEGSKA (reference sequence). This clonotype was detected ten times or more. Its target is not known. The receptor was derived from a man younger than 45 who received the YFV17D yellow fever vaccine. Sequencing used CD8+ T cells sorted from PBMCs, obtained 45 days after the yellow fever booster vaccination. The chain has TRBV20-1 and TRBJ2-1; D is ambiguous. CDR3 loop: CSARDMSYEQFF. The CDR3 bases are TGCAGTGCTAGAGATATGAGTTATGAGCAGTTCTTC.